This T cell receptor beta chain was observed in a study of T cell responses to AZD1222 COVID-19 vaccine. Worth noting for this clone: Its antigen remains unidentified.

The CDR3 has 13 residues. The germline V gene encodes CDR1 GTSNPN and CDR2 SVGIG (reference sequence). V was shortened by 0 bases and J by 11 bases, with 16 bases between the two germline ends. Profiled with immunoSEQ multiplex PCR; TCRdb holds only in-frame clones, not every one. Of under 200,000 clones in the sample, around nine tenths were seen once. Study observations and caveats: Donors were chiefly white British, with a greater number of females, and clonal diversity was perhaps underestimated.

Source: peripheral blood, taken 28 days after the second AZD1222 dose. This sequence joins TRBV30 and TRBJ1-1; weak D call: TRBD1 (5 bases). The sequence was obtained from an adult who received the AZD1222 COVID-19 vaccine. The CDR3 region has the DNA TGTGCCTGGAGTGTAATGGTCAGGGTTCCGGCTTTCTTT. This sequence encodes CAWSVMVRVPAFF. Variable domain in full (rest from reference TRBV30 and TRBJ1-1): SQTIHQWPATLVQPVGSPLSLECTVEGTSNPNLYWYRQAAGRGLQLLFYSVGIGQISSEVPQNLSASRPQDRQFILSSKKLLLSDSGFYLCAWSVMVRVPAFFGQGTRLTVV.